This TCR beta chain was sequenced for a study of T-cell reconstitution after alpha-beta-depleted transplantation in children. Study results and limitations: T-cell counts and diversity at one year following transplant were attributed mainly to newly produced T cells.

A TCRbeta library incorporating unique molecular identifiers was prepared. TCRdb re-analysed the PCR reads in MiXCR, keeping a single row per CDR3 protein. The sample shows 200,000 or so distinct CDR3 sequences, about 8.4% of them seen only once. V was shortened by 5 bases and J by 2 bases, with 16 bases between the two germline ends. CDR1 and CDR2 from the germline V gene are MNHEY and SMNVEV (reference sequence). CDR3 length equals 17 residues. As for this clonotype: Its antigen remains unknown.

This TCR was sampled from a male patient between 2 and 9 years old who had a stem cell transplant for acute myeloid leukemia, so the T cells may come from the graft donor. Sample: PBMCs, mostly from graft donor cells, taken 360 days after TCRalphabeta/CD19-depleted stem cell transplant. J is TRBJ2-6 and V is TRBV27; D possibly corresponds to TRBD1 (6 bases). The CDR3 DNA reads TGTGCCAGCAGTGTGACACAGGGATTTGCTGGGGCCAACGTCCTGACTTTC. It translates to CASSVTQGFAGANVLTF.